This T cell receptor beta chain was observed in a study of T-cell reconstitution after alpha-beta-depleted transplantation in children. General study points: By one year post-transplant, T-cell counts and diversity largely arose from T cells that were newly produced. After transplant, at about two months, alpha-beta T cells were reportedly derived from several hundred expanded graft clones. Day-60 TCRbeta diversity that was high in some patients was derived from surviving recipient T cells and thymic progenitors.

Molecular barcoding with unique molecular identifiers was used for the TCRbeta library. TCRdb reanalysed the PCR reads using MiXCR and keeps one entry per CDR3 protein. The table includes approximately 190,000 distinct CDR3 sequences, approximately 8.4% detected once. The CDR3 length is 14 residues. The V segment lost 9 bases and the J segment 2 bases; nucleotides outside the gene matches: 10. This clonotype was observed a handful of times. Its antigen is undetermined. The input for sequencing was PBMCs, mostly from graft donor cells, taken 360 days after TCRalphabeta/CD19-depleted stem cell transplant. V is TRBV12-3 or TRBV12-4 and J is TRBJ2-7; 7 nucleotides agree with TRBD1. This clonotype originated in a male patient between 2 and 10 years old who had a stem cell transplant for acute myeloid leukemia, so the T cells may come from the graft donor. The CDR3 sequence: CASPPGGQTYEQYV. In DNA form, the CDR3 reads TGTGCCAGTCCCCCTGGGGGACAGACCTACGAGCAGTACGTC.